This T cell receptor (beta chain) is drawn from a study of blood T cell repertoires in COVID-19. Study background: Samples came from the United States, Italy and Spain, spanning acute and convalescent COVID-19. PBMCs, B-cell-depleted T cells, or T cells provided the cDNA or gDNA that made up the material.

This clone was found once. In the original processing: By means of reference gene primer amplification, nucleated cell counts were estimated. Some clones are missing from TCRdb's copy, which holds only in-frame ones; the method was immunoSEQ multiplex PCR. The V and J calls and clone size were taken over from that table, and D and trimming were inferred from the DNA. The table records about 270,000 clones, approximately 91% of them present only once. The source is a man aged 50-59 years with acute or convalescent COVID-19. Sequencing was carried out using peripheral blood.

CDR3 residues: CASSQDLGDRQMKQFF. The CDR3 coding sequence is TGTGCCAGCAGCCAAGATCTCGGGGACAGACAAATGAAACAGTTCTTC. This chain joins TRBV4-2 and TRBJ2-1, with 7 bases that match TRBD1. Germline V CDR1 and CDR2: LGHNA, YNFKEQ. With V trimmed by 0 bases and J by 13 bases, 15 bases remained unmatched. The CDR3 contains 16 residues.